Listed below are T cell receptor beta chains from one sample, sequenced in a study of T-cell reconstitution after alpha-beta-depleted transplantation in children. A single record per CDR3 protein comes from TCRdb applying MiXCR to the PCR reads. The profile covers 750,000 to 950,000 distinct CDR3 sequences, with roughly 15% appearing a single time and around 5.3% taken by the ten largest. This specimen consisted of PBMCs, mostly from graft donor cells, obtained 360 days after TCRalphabeta/CD19-depleted stem cell transplant. The receptors derive from a male patient aged 5 to 17 who had a stem cell transplant for acute lymphoblastic leukemia, so the T cells may come from the graft donor. Each CDR3 is given with its conserved first and last residue. D genes are given only for firm matches. Rows give clone size only sometimes, using once, few, many, or a class for an expanded clone.

cdr3_aa cdr3_nt v_call clone_size d_call j_call
CASGNLNEQFF TGTGCCAGCGGAAACCTTAATGAGCAGTTCTTC TRBV12-3/TRBV12-4 few NA TRBJ2-1
CASSPRHITSSGANVLTF TGTGCCAGCAGCCCACGACACATTACCTCCTCTGGGGCCAACGTCCTGACTTTC TRBV7-8 few NA TRBJ2-6
CASSPNRGLNQPQHF TGTGCCAGCAGTCCTAACAGGGGCCTCAATCAGCCCCAGCATTTT TRBV3-1 NA TRBD1 TRBJ1-5
CASSQLPGLAGVYEQYF TGTGCCAGCTCACAACTTCCGGGACTAGCGGGTGTCTACGAGCAGTACTTC TRBV18 NA TRBD2 TRBJ2-7
CTSSSYGGSSGSYNEQFF TGTACCAGCAGTTCTTACGGGGGGTCTAGCGGGAGCTACAATGAGCAGTTCTTC TRBV3-1 NA TRBD2 TRBJ2-1
CSVEAKKYNEQFF TGCAGCGTTGAAGCAAAGAAGTACAATGAGCAGTTCTTC TRBV29-1 NA NA TRBJ2-1
CASSLSGGPTLYEQYF TGCGCCAGCAGCTTGAGCGGCGGGCCTACCCTCTACGAGCAGTACTTC TRBV5-1 NA NA TRBJ2-7
CASSLAGTSSYNEQFF TGCGCCAGCAGCTTGGCCGGGACTAGCTCCTACAATGAGCAGTTCTTC TRBV5-1 many TRBD2 TRBJ2-1
CASSYGRGFYGYEQYF TGTGCCAGCAGTTACGGAAGAGGGTTTTACGGCTACGAGCAGTACTTC TRBV6-5 NA NA TRBJ2-7
CASRWPSGSIPSEQYF TGCGCCAGCAGATGGCCTAGCGGGAGTATTCCGTCGGAGCAGTACTTC TRBV5-1 once TRBD2 TRBJ2-7
CASSLGGTATDTQDF TGTGCCAGCAGCTTAGGCGGGACAGCCACAGATACGCAGGATTTT TRBV7-9 once NA TRBJ2-3
CASSVTANTGELFF TGCGCCAGCAGCGTGACAGCGAACACCGGGGAGCTGTTTTTT TRBV5-1 many NA TRBJ2-2
CASSTKGLAGDSYEQYF TGTGCCAGCAGCACGAAGGGACTAGCGGGGGACTCCTACGAGCAGTACTTC TRBV7-9 NA TRBD2 TRBJ2-7
CASSFWKEKLFF TGTGCCAGCAGTTTCTGGAAAGAAAAACTGTTTTTT TRBV12-3/TRBV12-4 NA NA TRBJ1-4
CASSQTRMDREETQYF TGCGCCAGCAGCCAAACAAGAATGGATCGCGAAGAGACCCAGTACTTC TRBV4-1 NA NA TRBJ2-5
CASSWGAGGPYEQYF TGCGCCAGCAGCTGGGGAGCGGGTGGACCCTACGAGCAGTACTTC TRBV5-1 NA NA TRBJ2-7
CATSSEEGANYGYTF TGTGCCACCAGCTCAGAGGAGGGGGCGAACTATGGCTACACCTTC TRBV15 few TRBD1 TRBJ1-2
CASSFTLAGKETQYF TGTGCCAGCAGCTTTACACTAGCGGGAAAAGAGACCCAGTACTTC TRBV13 NA TRBD2 TRBJ2-5
CASSSLTGLAFF TGTGCCAGCAGCTCCTTGACAGGGTTGGCTTTCTTT TRBV7-6 many TRBD1 TRBJ1-1
CAIKMTETYEQYF TGTGCCATCAAAATGACCGAGACCTACGAGCAGTACTTC TRBV10-3 many NA TRBJ2-7
CSATSGESSYNEQFF TGCAGTGCCACTAGCGGGGAGAGCTCCTACAATGAGCAGTTCTTC TRBV20-1 NA TRBD2 TRBJ2-1
CSARGGRGNTDTQYF TGCAGTGCTAGGGGCGGGAGGGGTAACACAGATACGCAGTATTTT TRBV20-1 NA TRBD2 TRBJ2-3
CASSRRTDSYNEQFF TGTGCCAGCAGCCGCCGGACTGACTCCTACAATGAGCAGTTCTTC TRBV7-3 few NA TRBJ2-1
CASTGGPSNTEAFF TGCGCCAGCACCGGGGGGCCTTCGAACACTGAAGCTTTCTTT TRBV5-1 NA NA TRBJ1-1
CASVEGGCEKLFF TGTGCCAGCGTAGAGGGGGGCTGTGAAAAACTGTTTTTT TRBV6-1 NA NA TRBJ1-4
CASSFWSNTEAFF TGTGCCAGCAGTTTTTGGTCGAACACTGAAGCTTTCTTT TRBV12-3/TRBV12-4 few NA TRBJ1-1
CASSQPYRLAGGLDNEQFF TGCGCCAGCAGCCAACCGTATCGACTAGCGGGAGGCTTGGACAATGAGCAGTTCTTC TRBV4-1 NA TRBD2 TRBJ2-1
CSVFDRESGNTIYF TGCAGCGTATTTGACAGGGAGAGTGGGAACACCATATATTTT TRBV29-1 NA TRBD1 TRBJ1-3
CASSIGTAGGSYEQYF TGTGCCAGCAGCATAGGGACAGCTGGGGGCTCCTACGAGCAGTACTTC TRBV9 few TRBD1 TRBJ2-7
CASRVWGQGVYEQYF TGCGCCAGCAGAGTTTGGGGACAGGGGGTCTACGAGCAGTACTTC TRBV5-1 NA TRBD1 TRBJ2-7
CASSLSQSWETQYF TGTGCCAGCTCACTTTCACAAAGCTGGGAGACCCAGTACTTC TRBV18 NA NA TRBJ2-5
CSVSGGDSYEQYF TGCAGCGTTTCCGGAGGGGACTCCTACGAGCAGTACTTC TRBV29-1 few NA TRBJ2-7
CASSSSPGQGAGELFF TGCGCCAGCAGCTCGTCCCCGGGACAGGGGGCCGGGGAGCTGTTTTTT TRBV5-1 few TRBD1 TRBJ2-2
CASSVPTQMAQRTNEKLFF TGTGCCAGCAGCGTACCGACCCAGATGGCCCAGAGAACTAATGAAAAACTGTTTTTT TRBV7-3 few NA TRBJ1-4
CSGNREAKNIQYF TGCAGTGGCAACAGGGAAGCCAAAAACATTCAGTACTTC TRBV20-1 many NA TRBJ2-4
CASSILSDGNTIYF TGTGCCAGCAGCATATTGTCGGATGGAAACACCATATATTTT TRBV5-5 NA NA TRBJ1-3
CASSLGQLRYNEQFF TGCGCCAGCAGCTTGGGACAGTTAAGGTACAATGAGCAGTTCTTC TRBV5-1 few NA TRBJ2-1
CASSDGNMATEAFF TGTGCCAGCAGCGATGGAAACATGGCCACTGAAGCTTTCTTT TRBV7-9 NA NA TRBJ1-1
CASSFRTSRLAKNIQYF TGTGCCAGCAGCTTCAGGACTAGCAGGCTAGCCAAAAACATTCAGTACTTC TRBV5-6 many TRBD2 TRBJ2-4
CASIKDKGELFF TGTGCCAGCATTAAGGACAAGGGGGAGCTGTTTTTT TRBV2 few NA TRBJ2-2
CASTGSGVGIQYF TGCGCCAGCACAGGGTCGGGGGTTGGCATTCAGTACTTC TRBV5-1 NA NA TRBJ2-4
CASSDSKGPIYEQYF TGCGCCAGCAGTGATAGTAAGGGGCCCATCTACGAGCAGTACTTC TRBV10-1 NA NA TRBJ2-7
CATSGGELVSAPYEQYF TGTGCCACCAGCGGGGGGGAGCTAGTCAGCGCCCCTTACGAGCAGTACTTC TRBV15 NA TRBD2 TRBJ2-7
CASSQGTDPTDTQYF TGTGCCAGCAGCCAAGGTACAGACCCCACAGATACGCAGTATTTT TRBV4-2 NA NA TRBJ2-3
CASTGLLGGRGTEAFF TGTGCCAGCACCGGGTTATTAGGGGGGCGCGGAACTGAAGCTTTCTTT TRBV12-3/TRBV12-4 few NA TRBJ1-1
CASSPRVFGSYNEQFF TGCGCCAGCAGCCCAAGGGTGTTCGGCTCCTACAATGAGCAGTTCTTC TRBV5-1 few NA TRBJ2-1
CASQLGTGLGQYF TGTGCCAGCCAGCTAGGGACAGGTCTCGGACAGTACTTC TRBV25-1 NA TRBD1 TRBJ2-7
CSVSLSWDTIYF TGCAGCGTTTCCCTTTCCTGGGACACCATATATTTT TRBV29-1 few NA TRBJ1-3
CASSQDEGPRGGNQPQHF TGCGCCAGCAGCCAAGATGAAGGACCCCGAGGGGGCAATCAGCCCCAGCATTTT TRBV4-1 few NA TRBJ1-5
CASSDNPSSSYNEQFF TGCGCCAGCAGTGATAACCCTTCGAGCTCCTACAATGAGCAGTTCTTC TRBV10-2 few NA TRBJ2-1
CATSSPLGQGAPGAQHF TGTGCCACCAGCTCTCCCTTGGGACAGGGGGCACCAGGGGCCCAGCATTTT TRBV15 few TRBD1 TRBJ1-5
CASLRNRGLNTEAFF TGCGCCAGCCTCAGGAATCGCGGCTTGAACACTGAAGCTTTCTTT TRBV10-2 NA NA TRBJ1-1
CASRVLAGDEQFF TGTGCCAGCAGGGTCTTAGCGGGAGATGAGCAGTTCTTC TRBV7-3 few TRBD2 TRBJ2-1
CASSSGLAVTDTQYF TGTGCCAGCAGTTCCGGACTAGCGGTCACAGATACGCAGTATTTT TRBV12-3/TRBV12-4 many TRBD2 TRBJ2-3
CASSSRYVGTEAFF TGTGCCAGCAGCTCCCGTTACGTCGGCACTGAAGCTTTCTTT TRBV7-6 NA NA TRBJ1-1
CAWSSGTSTGELFF TGTGCCTGGAGTTCCGGGACATCCACCGGGGAGCTGTTTTTT TRBV30 NA NA TRBJ2-2
CAVRQGYTGELFF TGTGCCGTCCGACAGGGGTACACCGGGGAGCTGTTTTTT TRBV9 NA TRBD1 TRBJ2-2
CAISLRDSYNEQFF TGTGCCATCAGTTTAAGGGACAGTTACAATGAGCAGTTCTTC TRBV10-3 few TRBD1 TRBJ2-1
CAGGGGNQPQHF TGTGCCGGGGGAGGCGGCAATCAGCCCCAGCATTTT TRBV19 NA NA TRBJ1-5
CASYNLGDPPYEQYF TGTGCCAGCTACAATTTAGGAGACCCACCTTACGAGCAGTACTTC TRBV2 NA NA TRBJ2-7